These 3 T cell receptor beta chains came from one sample sequenced in a study of T cell repertoires in cytomegalovirus infection. MiXCR, run by TCRdb on the reads, gives a single entry per CDR3 protein. The sample lists 650,000 to 850,000 distinct CDR3 sequences; 29% were seen once. Antigens of these TCRs are unknown. The source was cultured CD8+ T cells from PBMCs, collected from culture after CMV antigen stimulation. The origin of the receptors is a human donor in good health (CMV status not recorded). Some clones in this sample may be carry-over from other donors' samples.

This clonotype came up a few times. The chain uses TRBV7-8 and TRBJ1-1; 7 nucleotides line up with TRBD1. The CDR3 runs 15 residues. Germline V gene data show CDR1 as SGHVS and CDR2 as FQNEAQ. Unmatched junction bases numbered 12, after V lost 5 bases and J lost 6 bases. The CDR3: CASSLRGPSGSEAFF. CDR3 bases: TGTGCCAGCAGCCTGAGGGGGCCCAGCGGGTCTGAAGCTTTCTTT.

This clonotype was counted a few times. The junction and the germline gene differ at one end; a read error may be behind it. The chain is built from TRBV7-6 and TRBJ2-3, with TRBD2 identical over 8 bases. From germline, CDR1 is SGHVS and CDR2 FNYEAQ. This CDR3 comprises 15 residues. The CDR3 DNA follows: TGTGCTAGCAGCTTTGGTAGCGGGGTTACAGATACGCAGTATTTT. The encoded protein is CASSFGSGVTDTQYF.

This clonotype was counted a few times. The V gene is TRBV10-3, the J gene TRBJ1-5; TRBD1 aligns across 7 bases. V lost 6 bases and J lost 3; bases outside the gene matches: 5. CDR3 size: 14 residues. In germline, CDR1 is ENHRY, CDR2 SYGVKD. This CDR3 reads CAISGDSYNQPQHF. The CDR3 region has the DNA TGTGCCATCAGCGGGGACAGCTACAATCAGCCCCAGCATTTT.